This TCR beta chain stems from a study of cytomegalovirus exposure and HLA in healthy donors (TCRdb year 2017). In the study overall: An earlier analysis of about 560 of the donors reported 276 Gb of sequence data and around 100 million unique TCR beta sequences obtained from around 190 million T cells. Typing coverage varied by locus: roughly 620-630 donors for A, B, C, DRB1 and DQB1; approximately 560 for DQA1; approximately 610 for DPA1; 450 to 480 for DPB1. Along with the roughly 670-subject first cohort, a separate validation cohort of over a hundred different subjects was used. The aim of the study was to test whether cataloging public T cell receptors could identify signatures of past pathogen exposure. Because of strong linkage in the cohort, five DR-DQ haplotypes were treated as single units for association and clustering. The study used immunosequencing to profile the T cell repertoires of approximately 640 subjects and linked those repertoires to cytomegalovirus serostatus. Genome-wide SNP genotypes for about 65% of the roughly 670 donors were used in a later genetic analysis, which treated that subset as a discovery cohort. Donor age, sex, ethnicity and CMV serostatus were compiled alongside the repertoire data. Approximately 310 gigabases of sequencing data and tens of millions of unique TCR sequences were included in an early release covering under 650 HLA-typed donors. HLA typing included class I and class II loci at four-digit resolution. Among 300 to 500 genotyped donors of the cohort, an average of approximately 220,000 unique TCR beta nucleotide sequences was sequenced per donor, of which roughly 17% were non-productive. An earlier analysis of 450 to 750 of the donors used high-throughput TCR beta sequencing to judge whether each TCR beta V gene segment behaved as functional or pseudogenic. The later analysis used no new phenotypic data to find candidate immune exposures, relying instead on TCR beta sequences and their occurrence across donors. The study combined high-throughput TCR immunosequencing, statistical association of individual TCRs with disease status, and machine learning to predict cytomegalovirus infection status. To study patterns of TCR occurrence, a later analysis re-analyzed previously published TCR beta repertoires from 600 to 750 donors and added high-resolution HLA genotyping. All discovery cohort repertoires had been generated using a single sequencing platform. The genetic ancestry cluster associated with self-reported Caucasian donors included approximately 85% of the roughly 390 genotyped donors.

The cohort consisted of 650 to 850 healthy bone marrow donors. Cohort members were all nominally healthy when sampled, although unrecorded immune exposures were likely present. The donor tested CMV seropositive and was one of the 289 seropositive cohort members. Every donor gave a peripheral blood sample, and the peripheral blood mononuclear cells from that sample were used for TCR beta sequencing. The Qiagen DNeasy Blood Extraction Kit was used to extract genomic DNA from the blood cell samples. What the study reported, not specific to this receptor: Roughly 17 rarely observed V segments, including chromosome 9 orphons, were excluded from the earlier analysis of approximately 500 of the donors because counts were too low. According to a later analysis, most CMV-associated TCR beta chains appeared to be HLA-restricted, and the HLA associations seemed to be driven largely by CMV exposure. Strong co-occurrence of HLA alleles, especially DR and DQ, made assigning TCR associations to individual alleles difficult. A further reported finding was that TCR beta sequences accurately predicted the HLA-A and HLA-B alleles for most subjects in the first cohort. Because some donors lacked HLA typing at each locus, the association tests relied only on the typed subset. The classifier was reported to diagnose cytomegalovirus status with high specificity and sensitivity in both the original and validation cohorts. The study listed approximately 150 TCR beta chains as associated with cytomegalovirus. Only TCR beta chains were sequenced in this cohort, and the absence of alpha or paired-chain data limited detectable features. The authors suggested that the approach could potentially be generalized to other disease states and immunological phenotypes. Most TCR sequences were observed very rarely across donors, whereas some public TCRs were present in many individuals. In a later analysis, the rate of TCR association differed among HLA loci, with DRB1 alleles having the most associated TCRs and HLA-C alleles having the fewest. For the cohort, immune exposure information was limited to CMV serostatus. Broadly in line with IMGT annotations, most TCR beta V segments showed up in productive rearrangements about 87% or about 30% of the time in an earlier analysis of roughly 590 of the donors. Roughly uniform sequencing depth across donors was assumed in presence/absence analyses, although this assumption may not hold. At a false discovery rate of 0.05, a later analysis linked under 20,000 TCR beta sequences to specific HLA alleles. An association between a missense DCLRE1C variant and V-gene and J-gene trimming of TCR beta chains was found in a later genetic analysis and replicated in an independent cohort. In a later analysis, HLA-associated TCR beta chains showed more clonal expansion and lower generation probabilities than non-associated chains that were equally common. According to a later genetic analysis, donors in an Asian-associated ancestry cluster had fewer N-insertions in productive TCRs than the approximately 650-donor mean. The sequencing pipeline was judged likely to have produced a cluster of highly shared sequence variants as a technical artifact. Because the 87-base-pair reads could not distinguish some IMGT-functional V segments, including TRBV6-2 and TRBV6-3, those segments were excluded. A later analysis reported that several top co-occurrence clusters appeared linked to parvovirus B19, influenza, CMV and Epstein-Barr virus. In vitro tests confirmed that three of the cytomegalovirus-associated TCR beta chains recognize cytomegalovirus antigens. Correlated functional status among segregating V segments might be attributable to linkage disequilibrium, but an unknown experimental factor could not be ruled out.

This clone has just a few counts. This receptor's antigen is unknown. Base qualities are not provided; no much larger clone lies one nucleotide away. Preparation of the library involved the immunoSEQ multiplex PCR assay. A mixture of 60 forward primers for TCR Vbeta segments and 13 reverse primers for TCR Jbeta segments was used in the multiplex PCR. The CDR3 region of rearranged TCR beta genes was amplified from genomic DNA with a multiplex PCR assay. The amplified TCR beta libraries were sequenced on the Illumina HiSeq System as 87-base-pair reads. In the source study's methods: Across the 600 to 700 repertoires, a later analysis counted around 80 million unique TCR beta chains, 9.5 million to 12 million of which were shared by at least two donors. Raw reads were error-corrected and collapsed into unique sequences with a nearest-neighbor algorithm that merged closely related sequences to remove PCR and sequencing errors. CDR3 sequences were aligned to IMGT reference sequences to assign V, D and J gene segments. Each retained sequence needed at least a six-nucleotide match to both a V gene segment and a J gene segment. Rearrangements were classified as productive when the CDR3 lacked stop codons and remained in frame with V and J, and all other rearrangements were classified as non-productive. Following IMGT convention, CDR3 was defined as the stretch from the second conserved V-encoded cysteine to the conserved J-encoded phenylalanine. Sequences without an unambiguous match to a single V gene segment were excluded from the earlier analysis of 500 to 700 of the donors. An earlier analysis of just under 600 of the donors called V segments functional above 56.7% productive rearrangements and segregating when the between-donor standard deviation exceeded 5%. To diagnose cytomegalovirus status from the catalog of TCR beta chain sequences, a statistical classification framework was built. V and J gene assignment, in a later analysis, came from comparing TCR nucleotide sequences with IMGT/GENE-DB human TR gene sequences. In a later analysis, CDR3 sequences and most-parsimonious VDJ recombination scenarios were assigned using the TCRdist pipeline. In a later analysis, each TCR beta chain was defined by its CDR3 amino acid sequence together with its V-gene family, and reads without a unique V-gene family were excluded. In a later analysis, several hundred highly shared, low-generation-probability nucleotide sequences were removed to address suspected cross-contamination and a sequencing artifact. For each public chain, a later analysis derived a clonal expansion index from normalized ranks of inferred template counts within each repertoire. Generation probabilities in a later analysis came from a VDJ recombination model fitted to out-of-frame rearrangements, and those results were checked against IGoR. A later analysis scored TCR-TCR, TCR-HLA and TCR-CMV co-occurrence with hypergeometric tests, applying a repertoire-size bias correction to TCR pairs. A later analysis estimated false discovery rates by permuting HLA or CMV assignments 20 times. In a later analysis, co-occurring TCRs were grouped using DBSCAN, with TCRdist sequence similarity added in when clustering inside HLA-allele-positive subsets. Repertoires with fewer than 30,000 or more than 120,000 public chains, plus five repertoires with anomalous nucleotide sharing, were excluded from co-occurrence clustering. TCRdb's version of the immuneACCESS table is confined to in-frame rearrangements and falls short of the full clone set. An unresolved V gene accounts for under half of the shortfall where checked; the remainder is of unknown origin. For V, J and clone size, that table is used; D and trimming come from the DNA. The sample yields roughly 200,000 clones; 79% were counted once. 4% to 4.5% of the sample is held by the ten biggest clonotypes.

CDR1 and CDR2 (MNHEY, SVGAGI) derive from the germline V gene. A distance of 15 bases separates the germline ends of V and J, which lose 6 bases and 10 bases respectively. The CDR3 spans 12 residues, from the cysteine through the phenylalanine. The DNA shown is the 36-base CDR3, in frame from base 1. The sequence was collected from a woman in her twenties or thirties in good health and CMV-seropositive. The chain joins TRBV6-5 to TRBJ1-1; the D gene cannot be resolved reliably. The sequenced sample was PBMCs. This receptor carries the CDR3 CASSENTVGAFF. In nucleotide form, the sequence is TGTGCCAGCAGCGAAAACACAGTAGGAGCTTTCTTT.